The 17 T cell receptor beta chains below all came from one sample that was sequenced in a study of cytomegalovirus exposure and HLA in healthy donors. Profiled with immunoSEQ multiplex PCR; TCRdb holds only in-frame clones, not every one. The profile shows some 120,000 clones, 85% to 90% of them singletons. Source material: PBMCs. All receptors come from a man aged 25 to 40 in good health and CMV-seronegative.

V is TRBV2 and J is TRBJ1-1; 10 bases are shared with TRBD1. This CDR3 has 18 amino acids. The J segment lost 1 base and the V segment lost 8 bases, leaving 16 bases of the junction unmatched. CDR1 and CDR2 from the germline V gene are SNHLY and FYNNEI. CDR3 sequence reads: CASGGDRGGEGRNTEAFF. The CDR3 DNA reads TGTGCCAGCGGAGGGGACAGGGGAGGCGAGGGTAGGAACACTGAAGCTTTCTTT.

The V gene is TRBV27, the J gene TRBJ2-1, with 14 bases fitting TRBD2. Germline CDR1 and CDR2: MNHEY and SMNVEV (reference sequence). CDR3 length: 17 residues. Trimming took 5 bases from V and 0 from J; bases not matched to a gene: 3. CDR3 DNA: TGTGCCAGCAGTAGGACTAGCGGGAGGACCTCCTACAATGAGCAGTTCTTC. Translation gives CASSRTSGRTSYNEQFF.

The rearrangement links TRBV9 to TRBJ2-7; weak D call: TRBD2 (6 bases). Per germline, CDR1 SGDLS and CDR2 YYNGEE. Trimming left V 0 bases short and J 2 bases short, with 12 bases between. The CDR3 totals 15 residues. This chain's CDR3 is CASSVGYGGTYEQYF. CDR3 sequence (DNA): TGTGCCAGCAGCGTAGGATACGGAGGGACCTACGAGCAGTACTTC. The whole variable domain, filled in from reference TRBV9 and TRBJ2-7, reads DSGVTQTPKHLITATGQRVTLRCSPRSGDLSVYWYQQSLDQGLQFLIQYYNGEERAKGNILERFSAQQFPDLHSELNLSSLELGDSALYFCASSVGYGGTYEQYFGPGTRLTVT.

There are a few counts of this clone. The chain couples TRBV2 to TRBJ1-2; TRBD1 matches at 7 bases. Germline CDR1 SNHLY, CDR2 FYNNEI. This CDR3 comprises 13 residues. V lost 6 bases and J lost 8; bases outside the gene matches: 9. The DNA of the CDR3 is TGTGCCAGCAGGGATGGGGGACAGAACGGCTACACCTTC. It encodes CASRDGGQNGYTF.

This chain links TRBV25-1 with TRBJ1-2; D is unclear. The V end was cut by 1 base, the J end by 4 bases, with 7 bases between. The CDR3 is 13 residues long. CDR1 and CDR2 (germline): MGHDK, SYGVNS. The chain's CDR3 is CASSELSAYGYTF. The CDR3 nucleotides read TGTGCCAGCAGTGAATTAAGCGCCTATGGCTACACCTTC.

This chain joins TRBV7-9 and TRBJ2-5, with D possibly matching TRBD2 (6 bases). Germline CDR1 SEHNR, CDR2 FQNEAQ (reference sequence). Trimming took 5 bases from V and 5 from J, leaving 24 bases between them. The CDR3 contains 17 residues. CDR3 DNA: TGTGCCAGCAGCCCAGGAACCGGGACGGGACTCCGTGAGACCCAGTACTTC. This encodes CASSPGTGTGLRETQYF.

This clone has just a few counts. The chain uses TRBV19 and TRBJ1-1; TRBD1 matches 9 bases. There are 14 residues in the CDR3. The V segment lost 5 bases and the J segment 6 bases; nucleotides outside the gene matches: 7. Germline CDR1 reads LNHDA; CDR2 reads SQIVND (reference sequence). Here the CDR3 reads CASSPGQGIAEAFF. CDR3 in DNA: TGTGCCAGTAGTCCCGGACAGGGGATCGCTGAAGCTTTCTTT.

The rearrangement uses TRBV11-3 and TRBJ2-1; 12 nucleotides line up with TRBD2. The CDR3 is 15 residues long. V lost 4 bases and J lost 6; bases outside the gene matches: 4. The germline V gene encodes CDR1 SGHNT and CDR2 YENEEA. CDR3 sequence: CASSWGLAGVNEQFF. The CDR3, as DNA: TGTGCCAGCAGCTGGGGACTAGCGGGTGTCAATGAGCAGTTCTTC.

V gene TRBV7-3 combines with J gene TRBJ2-2; D is uncertain. The germline CDR1 and CDR2 sequences are SGHTA and FQGTGA. Trimming took off 5 bases at V and 2 bases at J, with 6 bases between the two ends. The CDR3 length is 13 residues. The CDR3, as DNA: TGTGCCAGCAGCCCAGTAAACACCGGGGAGCTGTTTTTT. This codes for CASSPVNTGELFF.

This clone was detected a few times. The rearrangement links TRBV30 to TRBJ1-1; D not resolved. Germline lookup yields CDR1 GTSNPN and CDR2 SVGIG (reference sequence). CDR3 length: 11 amino acids. V was shortened by 3 bases and J by 4 bases, with 6 bases between the two germline ends. Here the CDR3 reads CAWRRGTEAFF. CDR3 DNA sequence: TGTGCCTGGAGACGGGGCACTGAAGCTTTCTTT.

The chain has TRBV27 and TRBJ2-1, with 7 bases that match TRBD2. The V and J ends lost 6 bases and 4 bases, in that order; junction bases with no gene match: 6. Germline CDR1 and CDR2: MNHEY and SMNVEV (reference sequence). The CDR3 runs to 14 residues. The CDR3 DNA is TGTGCCAGCAGCCTCAGCGGGATATACAATGAGCAGTTCTTC. Its translation: CASSLSGIYNEQFF.

DNA of the CDR3: TGCGCCAGCAGTGAGTCCCGGGTGGATAGAACGGATACGCAGTATTTT. It translates to CASSESRVDRTDTQYF. The genes are TRBV10-2 and TRBJ2-3, with D unclear. The CDR3 totals 16 residues. Germline lookup yields CDR1 WSHSY and CDR2 SAAADI. V was clipped by 0 bases and J by 6 bases, with 16 bases between them.

The V gene is TRBV5-6, the J gene TRBJ2-3; perhaps TRBD2 as D (5 bases). The V end lost 0 bases, the J end lost 2 bases, and 10 bases lay between the germline ends. CDR1 is SGHDT, CDR2 YYEEEE, per germline. CDR3 size: 15 residues. The CDR3 loop is CASSLVKGVTDTQYF. The CDR3 DNA reads as TGTGCCAGCAGCTTGGTCAAGGGAGTCACAGATACGCAGTATTTT. The variable domain in full, completed from reference TRBV5-6 and TRBJ2-3, reads DAGVTQSPTHLIKTRGQQVTLRCSPKSGHDTVSWYQQALGQGPQFIFQYYEEEERQRGNFPDRFSGHQFPNYSSELNVNALLLGDSALYLCASSLVKGVTDTQYFGPGTRLTVL.

In its sample, this clone was seen once. The chain combines TRBV19 with TRBJ2-1; 7 nucleotides agree with TRBD1. Germline values: CDR1 LNHDA, CDR2 SQIVND (reference sequence). The CDR3 length is 14 residues. The J segment lost 9 bases and the V segment lost 5 bases, leaving 10 bases of the junction unmatched. Here the CDR3 DNA reads TGTGCCAGTAGTTGGCAGGGGGTATTAGGTGAGCAGTTCTTC. This sequence encodes CASSWQGVLGEQFF.

This sequence joins TRBV5-1 and TRBJ1-1; TRBD1 is a possible D gene (6 bases). This CDR3 contains 14 residues. Germline V lookup: CDR1 SGHRS, CDR2 YFSETQ. Trimming took off 2 bases at V and 8 bases at J, with 16 bases between the two ends. This CDR3 reads CASSFTGMVPEAFF. Here the CDR3 DNA reads TGCGCCAGCAGCTTCACAGGGATGGTACCCGAAGCTTTCTTT.

The V and J genes are TRBV4-1 and TRBJ2-3; 9 positions match TRBD1. CDR1 and CDR2 (germline): MGHRA, YSYEKL. The junction had 6 bases not matched to a gene; V was cut back by 4 bases and J by 1 base. The CDR3 is 16 residues long. CDR3 sequence (DNA): TGCGCCAGCAGCCCACAGGGGGCGAGGGGCACAGATACGCAGTATTTT. It encodes CASSPQGARGTDTQYF.

The chain is built from TRBV19 and TRBJ1-6; 7 nucleotides align to TRBD1. The V gene end was trimmed by 4 bases and the J gene end by 5 bases; junction bases not matched to a gene: 11. The CDR3 extends over 17 amino acids. From germline, CDR1 is LNHDA and CDR2 SQIVND (reference sequence). In nucleotides, the CDR3 is TGTGCCAGTAGTAAATTTCGGGACAGTCTAGATAATTCACCCCTCCACTTT. It encodes CASSKFRDSLDNSPLHF.